The 12 T cell receptor beta chains given below trace back to one sample, sequenced in a study of shared clonotypes between healthy human individuals. Data came from immunoSEQ multiplex PCR; TCRdb stores just in-frame clones and leaves some out. The repertoire includes hundreds of thousands of clones, approximately 73% of them detected once, and more than 1.5% sits in the top ten. Sequencing was done on a sample of memory CD4+ T cells sorted from blood. Subset of the sample: CD45RA-negative fraction. These receptors were collected from a young woman in good health.

V and J are TRBV15 and TRBJ2-2, with 8 bases identical to TRBD1. Germline CDR1 is LNHNV and CDR2 is YYDKDF (reference sequence). This CDR3 has 15 residues. V lost 1 base to trimming and J lost 5 bases; unmatched junction nucleotides: 3. The CDR3 DNA follows: TGTGCCACCAGCAGAGTGGACAGGGTAACCGGGGAGCTGTTTTTT. Translated, it gives CATSRVDRVTGELFF.

The rearrangement uses TRBV11-2 and TRBJ2-7, with D perhaps given as TRBD1 or TRBD2 (5 bases each). The CDR3 length is 13 residues. The V gene lost 0 bases and the J gene lost 3 bases, with 6 bases spanning the gap. From germline, CDR1 is SGHAT and CDR2 FQNNGV. Here the CDR3 DNA reads TGTGCCAGCAGCTTAGATGGGGGCTACGAGCAGTACTTC. Protein sequence: CASSLDGGYEQYF.

The chain joins TRBV5-1 to TRBJ2-1; perhaps TRBD1 as D (5 bases). The CDR3 totals 12 residues. V lost 4 bases and J lost 5, with 7 bases in between. Germline CDR1 reads SGHRS; CDR2 reads YFSETQ. The CDR3 is CASSPQDNEQFF. DNA of the CDR3: TGCGCCAGCAGCCCACAGGACAATGAGCAGTTCTTC.

This chain uses TRBV28 with TRBJ1-2, with D perhaps matching TRBD1 (6 bases). Trimming pared 6 bases from V and 4 bases from J, leaving 12 bases between. Germline lookup yields CDR1 MDHEN and CDR2 SYDVKM. This CDR3 has 13 amino acids. CDR3 sequence: CASSMDRVYGYTF. The CDR3 bases are TGTGCCAGCAGCATGGACAGAGTCTATGGCTACACCTTC.

In its sample, this clone was seen a few times. The chain has TRBV2 and TRBJ2-7; D might be TRBD1 (6 bases). Germline CDR1 and CDR2: SNHLY and FYNNEI. CDR3 length equals 13 residues. Trimming stripped 7 bases from V and 5 bases from J, with 15 bases between. For the CDR3, the DNA is TGTGCCAGCAAAAGGGACACGGTTAACGAGCAGTACTTC. The encoded protein is CASKRDTVNEQYF.

This clone appeared a single time. The rearrangement links TRBV5-1 to TRBJ2-7, with 12 bases matching TRBD1. The CDR3 sequence is 15 residues long. V trimming: 4 bases; J trimming: 6 bases; junction bases outside the gene matches: 8. Germline CDR1 SGHRS, CDR2 YFSETQ. As DNA, the CDR3 is TGCGCCAGCAGCGCTCCGGGACAGGGGGCGTTCGAGCAGTACTTC. As protein: CASSAPGQGAFEQYF.

This clone was seen more than once but under ten times. This chain links TRBV5-1 with TRBJ2-6; D gene ambiguous. The V and J ends lost 0 bases and 2 bases respectively, with 3 bases between them. Germline loops: CDR1 SGHRS, CDR2 YFSETQ. The CDR3 totals 14 residues. The DNA of the CDR3 is TGCGCCAGCAGCTTGGGTACTGGGGCCAACGTCCTGACTTTC. Translated, it gives CASSLGTGANVLTF.

This chain uses TRBV5-1 with TRBJ2-5; 11 nucleotides match TRBD2. This CDR3 region has 15 residues. The V gene's germline CDR1 is SGHRS and CDR2 YFSETQ. Germline trimming cut 4 bases from V and 2 bases from J; bases unmatched to any gene: 4. The CDR3 DNA is TGCGCCAGCAGCCCGGGGACTAGCGGACAAGAGACCCAGTACTTC. This gives the protein CASSPGTSGQETQYF.

This rearrangement joins TRBV6-5 to TRBJ2-1, with TRBD2 identical over 12 bases. The CDR3 length is 14 residues. In germline, CDR1 is MNHEY, CDR2 SVGAGI. Trimming took 6 bases from V and 10 from J; bases not matched to a gene: 7. CDR3 DNA sequence: TGTGCCAGCAGATCGACTAGCGGGGGTGCAGAGCAGTTCTTC. It specifies CASRSTSGGAEQFF.

The rearrangement uses TRBV5-6 and TRBJ2-7, with 12 nucleotides matching TRBD2. The CDR3 extends over 17 amino acids. Germline V CDR1 and CDR2: SGHDT, YYEEEE. Unmatched junction bases numbered 16, after V lost 5 bases and J lost 7 bases. This chain's CDR3 is CASSSPGLAGGPEEQYF. CDR3 in DNA: TGTGCCAGCAGTTCCCCGGGGCTAGCGGGAGGGCCAGAAGAGCAGTACTTC.

This rearrangement joins TRBV28 to TRBJ1-2, with D perhaps TRBD1 (5 bases). CDR3 length: 16 amino acids. Trimming stripped 9 bases from V and 5 bases from J, with 25 bases between. CDR1 and CDR2 (germline): MDHEN, SYDVKM. In DNA, the CDR3 is TGTGCCAGTTACCCCCCGGCCGGGGCAAGGGAGTATGGCTACACCTTC. It encodes CASYPPAGAREYGYTF.

This sequence joins TRBV7-2 and TRBJ2-3, with TRBD1 as a possible D gene (6 bases). Trimming removed 3 bases at V and 6 bases at J, with 13 bases between. CDR1 and CDR2 (germline): SGHTA, FQGNSA. CDR3 length equals 14 residues. CDR3 sequence reads: CASSFRGGSDTQYF. DNA for the CDR3: TGTGCCAGCAGCTTTCGAGGGGGTAGCGATACGCAGTATTTT.